These 13 T cell receptor beta chains came from one sample sequenced in a study of T-cell reconstitution after alpha-beta-depleted transplantation in children. Preparation of the TCRbeta library used unique molecular identifiers. TCRdb ran MiXCR on the PCR reads and lists one entry per CDR3 protein. The repertoire holds 260,000 or so distinct CDR3 sequences, with 9.5% to 15% as singletons. Source: PBMCs from the stem cell graft donor, taken from the stem cell graft. The receptors originated from a human donor who donated a stem cell graft to a child with acute lymphoblastic leukemia.

This clonotype was recorded at least ten times. This sequence joins TRBV27 and TRBJ1-2, with D possibly TRBD1 on 5 matching bases. Trimming removed 6 bases from V and 0 bases from J, with 14 bases in between. Per germline, CDR1 MNHEY and CDR2 SMNVEV (reference sequence). This CDR3 spans 15 amino acids. CDR3 in DNA: TGTGCCAGCAGACGCTGGGACGGAGCTAACTATGGCTACACCTTC. Translated, it gives CASRRWDGANYGYTF.

This clonotype was counted at least ten times. The chain has TRBV12-3 or TRBV12-4 and TRBJ2-7, with D tentatively TRBD1 (6 bases). V lost 5 bases to trimming and J lost 8 bases, with 13 bases between them. This CDR3 has 12 amino acids. The CDR3 loop reads CASSPHRDKQYF. DNA of the CDR3: TGTGCCAGCAGTCCGCACAGGGATAAGCAGTACTTC.

V gene TRBV14 combines with J gene TRBJ2-7; D gene uncertain. Germline lookup yields CDR1 SGHDN and CDR2 FVKESK. This CDR3 spans 13 amino acids. Trimming took 0 bases from V and 5 from J, leaving 8 bases between them. CDR3 sequence reads: CASSQDLSDEQYF. CDR3 DNA sequence: TGTGCCAGCAGCCAAGATCTATCGGACGAGCAGTACTTC.

Ten or more counts support this clonotype. The genes are TRBV5-1 and TRBJ2-3; D uncertain. CDR1 is SGHRS, CDR2 YFSETQ, per germline. This CDR3 contains 15 residues. Deletions cut 0 bases from V and 0 bases from J, with 8 bases between. CDR3 in amino acids: CASSLVSPSTDTQYF. For the CDR3, the DNA is TGCGCCAGCAGCTTGGTATCCCCTAGCACAGATACGCAGTATTTT.

This chain links TRBV13 with TRBJ1-1; 7 bases are a match to TRBD1. With V trimmed by 4 bases and J by 6 bases, 2 bases remained unmatched. CDR1 is PRHDT, CDR2 FYEKMQ, per germline (reference sequence). The CDR3 contains 12 residues. Written as DNA, the CDR3 is TGTGCCAGCAGCTACAGGGGAGCTGAAGCTTTCTTT. Its translation: CASSYRGAEAFF.

This clonotype was seen ten or more times. The rearrangement joins TRBV29-1 to TRBJ2-7; D possibly corresponds to TRBD2 (6 bases). The CDR3 length is 13 residues. CDR1 and CDR2 from the germline V gene are SQVTM and ANQGSEA. V shed 3 bases and J shed 0 bases, with 9 bases lying between them. CDR3 sequence reads: CSVDFGGSYEQYF. For the CDR3, the DNA is TGCAGCGTTGATTTCGGGGGCTCCTACGAGCAGTACTTC.

There are many counts of this clonotype. This chain links TRBV7-9 with TRBJ1-3; D uncertain. The CDR3 is made up of 17 amino acids. The germline V gene has CDR1 SEHNR and CDR2 FQNEAQ (reference sequence). The germline V and J ends were trimmed by 2 bases and 5 bases, with 19 bases remaining between them. CDR3 in DNA: TGTGCCAGCAGCTTAAGCCCCCTCCCGGGCGTTCGAAACACCATATATTTT. It yields the protein CASSLSPLPGVRNTIYF.

The rearrangement links TRBV10-3 to TRBJ2-1; a possible D gene is TRBD1 (6 bases). This CDR3 comprises 15 residues. Germline V CDR1 and CDR2: ENHRY, SYGVKD. V was cut by 3 bases and J by 7 bases, with 16 bases left in between. CDR3 nucleotide sequence: TGTGCCATCAGTGAAACCGGGACACTTAAGAATGAGCAGTTCTTC. As protein: CAISETGTLKNEQFF.

This clonotype has at least ten counts. V and J are TRBV5-1 and TRBJ2-7; D possibly corresponds to TRBD1 (6 bases). Germline loops: CDR1 SGHRS, CDR2 YFSETQ. CDR3 size: 14 residues. The V end lost 0 bases, the J end lost 3 bases, and 10 bases lay between the germline ends. The DNA for the CDR3 is TGCGCCAGCAGCTTGGCCCTACAGGGCTACGAGCAGTACTTC. This gives the protein CASSLALQGYEQYF.

This clonotype was seen ten or more times. The chain recombines TRBV7-2 with TRBJ1-6; D perhaps matches TRBD1 (6 bases). Germline V CDR1 and CDR2: SGHTA, FQGNSA. V was pared by 0 bases and J by 0 bases, with 12 bases between. The CDR3 extends over 18 amino acids. DNA of the CDR3: TGTGCCAGCAGCTTAGCGGGACACACTAGCTCCTATAATTCACCCCTCCACTTT. It yields the protein CASSLAGHTSSYNSPLHF.

The chain employs TRBV4-3 and TRBJ2-1, with 9 nucleotides matching TRBD2. The CDR3 loop spans 18 amino acids. The J segment lost 4 bases and the V segment lost 4 bases, leaving 14 bases of the junction unmatched. Germline lookup yields CDR1 LGHNA and CDR2 YSLEER. CDR3: CASSPYLAGGGKYNEQFF. In DNA, the CDR3 is TGCGCCAGCAGCCCTTACCTGGCGGGAGGGGGTAAATACAATGAGCAGTTCTTC.

This clonotype was detected many times. The CDR3 nucleotides are TGTGCCAGCAGCCCTGTGCTGAACTATGGCTACACCTTC. Translated: CASSPVLNYGYTF. The J gene is TRBJ1-2, the V gene TRBV9; D gene unclear. The germline V and J ends were trimmed by 4 bases and 2 bases, with 9 bases remaining between them. Germline V gene sequence: CDR1 SGDLS, CDR2 YYNGEE. The CDR3 totals 13 residues.

This chain connects TRBV5-1 to TRBJ2-6; possibly TRBD1 or TRBD2 for D (5 bases each). Looked up from germline, CDR1 is SGHRS and CDR2 is YFSETQ. This CDR3 has 15 residues. Between the trimmed V and J ends, which lost 5 bases and 2 bases, there was a span of 11 bases. CDR3 region: CASSFEGPGANVLTF. DNA of the CDR3: TGCGCCAGCAGTTTTGAGGGACCTGGGGCCAACGTCCTGACTTTC.